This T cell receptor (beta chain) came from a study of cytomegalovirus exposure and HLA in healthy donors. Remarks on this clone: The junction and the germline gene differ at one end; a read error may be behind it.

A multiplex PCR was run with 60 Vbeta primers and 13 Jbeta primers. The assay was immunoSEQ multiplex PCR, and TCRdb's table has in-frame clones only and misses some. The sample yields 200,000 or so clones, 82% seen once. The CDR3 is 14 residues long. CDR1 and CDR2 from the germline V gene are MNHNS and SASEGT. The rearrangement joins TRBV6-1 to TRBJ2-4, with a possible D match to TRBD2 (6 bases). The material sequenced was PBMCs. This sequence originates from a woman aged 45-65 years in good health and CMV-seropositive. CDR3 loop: CASTEGGTKNSQYF. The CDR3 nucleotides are TGTGCCAGCACCGAAGGAGGGACCAAAAACAGTCAGTACTTC.